This TCR beta chain was captured by sequencing in a study of regulatory T cells in long-lasting Graves disease. Study details: Patients with persistent Graves' disease had over 5 years of antithyroid drugs and persistent TSH receptor antibodies.

As to time point: persistent/refractory GD, antithyroid drugs over 5 years with positive TRAb. PBMC-extracted RNA yielded the TCR library. Looked up from germline, CDR1 is LGHDT and CDR2 is YNNKEL (reference sequence). The CDR3 is 11 amino acids. Between the trimmed V and J ends, which lost 11 bases and 4 bases, there was a span of 11 bases. Libraries of TCR beta came from iRepertoire HTBI primers plus Arm-PCR of CDR3 regions. TCRdb fed the multiplex PCR reads into MiXCR, producing one record per CDR3 protein. The profile shows 450,000 or so distinct CDR3 sequences, around a fifth of them singletons. Note on this clonotype: No antigen is known for it.

Findings and caveats of the study: Thyroid tissue went unstudied; only peripheral blood was examined. Newly diagnosed Graves' patients had higher TCR diversity than persistent ones.

Sequencing was performed on peripheral blood mononuclear cells (PBMCs), taken when the disease was refractory, from a patient treated with antithyroid drugs. The TCR comes from a female donor with Graves disease. V usage is TRBV3-1 and J usage is TRBJ1-2; D is possibly TRBD1 (6 bases). This chain's CDR3 is CAAEGGYGYTF. CDR3 sequence (DNA): TGTGCCGCTGAGGGGGGCTATGGCTACACCTTC.